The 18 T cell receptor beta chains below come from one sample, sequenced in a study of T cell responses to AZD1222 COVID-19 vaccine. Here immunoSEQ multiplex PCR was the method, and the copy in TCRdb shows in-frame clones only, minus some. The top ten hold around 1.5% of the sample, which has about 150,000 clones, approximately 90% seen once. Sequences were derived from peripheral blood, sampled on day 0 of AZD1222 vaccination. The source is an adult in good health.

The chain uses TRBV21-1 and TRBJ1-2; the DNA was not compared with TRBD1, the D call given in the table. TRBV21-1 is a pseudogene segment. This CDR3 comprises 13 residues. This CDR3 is CASTSGTFYGYTF. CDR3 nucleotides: TGTGCCAGCACCTCCGGGACATTTTATGGCTACACCTTC.

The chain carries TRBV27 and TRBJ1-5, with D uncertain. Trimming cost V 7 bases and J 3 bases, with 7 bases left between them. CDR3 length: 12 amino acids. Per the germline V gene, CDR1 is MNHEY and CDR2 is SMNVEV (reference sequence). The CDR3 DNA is TGTGCCAGCAAAAGGCTCAATCAGCCCCAGCATTTT. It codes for CASKRLNQPQHF.

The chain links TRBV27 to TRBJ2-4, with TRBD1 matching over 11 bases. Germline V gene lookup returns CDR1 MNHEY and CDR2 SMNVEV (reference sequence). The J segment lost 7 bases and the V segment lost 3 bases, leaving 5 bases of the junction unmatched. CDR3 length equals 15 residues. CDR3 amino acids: CASSFVGQGGNIQYF. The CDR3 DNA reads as TGTGCCAGCAGTTTCGTGGGACAGGGGGGGAACATTCAGTACTTC.

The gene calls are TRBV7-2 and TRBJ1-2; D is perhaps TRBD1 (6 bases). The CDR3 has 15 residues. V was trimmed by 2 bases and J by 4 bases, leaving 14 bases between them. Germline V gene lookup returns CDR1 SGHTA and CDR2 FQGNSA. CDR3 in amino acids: CASSLWGRGGYGYTF. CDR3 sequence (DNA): TGTGCCAGCAGCTTATGGGGCAGGGGTGGCTATGGCTACACCTTC.

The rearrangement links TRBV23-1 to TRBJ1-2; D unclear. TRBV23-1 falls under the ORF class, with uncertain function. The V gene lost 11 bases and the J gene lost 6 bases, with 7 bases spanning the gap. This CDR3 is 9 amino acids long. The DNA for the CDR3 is TGCGCCCGCCCGGATGGCTACACCTTC. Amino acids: CARPDGYTF.

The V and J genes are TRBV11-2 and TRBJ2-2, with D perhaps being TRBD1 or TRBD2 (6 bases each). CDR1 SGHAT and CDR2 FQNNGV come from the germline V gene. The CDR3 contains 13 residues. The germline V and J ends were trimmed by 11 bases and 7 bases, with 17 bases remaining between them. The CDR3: CARGRLSSGELFF. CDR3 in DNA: TGTGCCCGGGGGCGGCTGAGCAGCGGGGAGCTGTTTTTT.

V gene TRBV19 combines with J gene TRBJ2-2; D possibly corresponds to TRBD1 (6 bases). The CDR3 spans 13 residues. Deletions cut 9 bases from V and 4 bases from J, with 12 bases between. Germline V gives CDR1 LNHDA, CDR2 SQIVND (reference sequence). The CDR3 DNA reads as TGTGCCAGCCCAGGGGCAGGCACCGGGGAGCTGTTTTTT. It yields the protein CASPGAGTGELFF.

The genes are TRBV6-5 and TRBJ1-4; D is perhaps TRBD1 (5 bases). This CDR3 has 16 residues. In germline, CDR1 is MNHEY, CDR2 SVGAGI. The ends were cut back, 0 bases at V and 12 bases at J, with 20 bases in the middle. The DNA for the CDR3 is TGTGCCAGCAGTTACTCGACCGGGGCCCGGGGCTTGGAACTGTTTTTT. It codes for CASSYSTGARGLELFF.

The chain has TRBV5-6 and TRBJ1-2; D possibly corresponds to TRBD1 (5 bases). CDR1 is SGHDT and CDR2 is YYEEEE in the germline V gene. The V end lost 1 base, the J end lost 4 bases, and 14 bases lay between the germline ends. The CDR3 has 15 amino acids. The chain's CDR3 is CASSLKIGTAYGYTF. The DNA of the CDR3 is TGTGCCAGCAGCTTGAAAATCGGGACCGCCTATGGCTACACCTTC. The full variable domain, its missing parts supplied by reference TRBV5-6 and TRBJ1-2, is DAGVTQSPTHLIKTRGQQVTLRCSPKSGHDTVSWYQQALGQGPQFIFQYYEEEERQRGNFPDRFSGHQFPNYSSELNVNALLLGDSALYLCASSLKIGTAYGYTFGSGTRLTVV.

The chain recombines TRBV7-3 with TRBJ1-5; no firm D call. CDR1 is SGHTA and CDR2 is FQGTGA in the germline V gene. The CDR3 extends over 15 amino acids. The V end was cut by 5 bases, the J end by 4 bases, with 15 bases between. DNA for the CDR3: TGTGCCAGCAGCCTGGACGGATCATCTAATCAGCCCCAGCATTTT. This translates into CASSLDGSSNQPQHF.

The CDR3, as DNA: TGCGCCAGCAGTCCTTCCACGACAGGGGAGTTCTTC. Translated, it gives CASSPSTTGEFF. The J gene is TRBJ2-1, the V gene TRBV10-1, with TRBD1 matching over 8 bases. The CDR3 runs to 12 residues. Germline-derived CDR1 and CDR2 are WNHNN and SYGVQD (reference sequence). The trim removed 5 bases at V and 14 bases at J, leaving 8 bases unmatched.

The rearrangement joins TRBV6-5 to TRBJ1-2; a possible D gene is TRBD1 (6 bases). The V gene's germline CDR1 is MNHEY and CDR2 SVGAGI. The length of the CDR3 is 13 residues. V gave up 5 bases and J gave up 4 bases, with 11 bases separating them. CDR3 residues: CASSPGAGYGYTF. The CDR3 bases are TGTGCCAGCAGTCCAGGGGCAGGCTATGGCTACACCTTC.

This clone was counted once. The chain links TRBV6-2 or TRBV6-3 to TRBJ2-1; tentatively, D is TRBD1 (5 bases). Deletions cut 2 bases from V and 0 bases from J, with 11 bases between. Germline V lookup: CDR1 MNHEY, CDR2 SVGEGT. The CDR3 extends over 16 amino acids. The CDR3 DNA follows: TGTGCCAGCAGTTACACCGAAGGGGTCTCCTACAATGAGCAGTTCTTC. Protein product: CASSYTEGVSYNEQFF.

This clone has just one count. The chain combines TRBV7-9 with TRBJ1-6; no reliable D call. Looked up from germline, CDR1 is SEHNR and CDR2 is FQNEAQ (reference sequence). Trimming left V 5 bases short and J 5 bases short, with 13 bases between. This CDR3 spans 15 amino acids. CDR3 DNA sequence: TGTGCCAGCAGCCCGTCCGGGTTAGATAATTCACCCCTCCACTTT. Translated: CASSPSGLDNSPLHF. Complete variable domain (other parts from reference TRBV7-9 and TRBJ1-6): DTGVSQNPRHKITKRGQNVTFRCDPISEHNRLYWYRQTLGQGPEFLTYFQNEAQLEKSRLLSDRFSAERPKGSFSTLEIQRTEQGDSAMYLCASSPSGLDNSPLHFGNGTRLTVT.

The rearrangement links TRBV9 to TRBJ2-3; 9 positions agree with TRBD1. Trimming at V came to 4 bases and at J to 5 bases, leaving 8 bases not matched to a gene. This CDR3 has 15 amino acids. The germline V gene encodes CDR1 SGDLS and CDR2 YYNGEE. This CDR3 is CASSLRTGAVDTQYF. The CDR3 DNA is TGTGCCAGCAGCCTTAGGACAGGGGCGGTAGATACGCAGTATTTT.

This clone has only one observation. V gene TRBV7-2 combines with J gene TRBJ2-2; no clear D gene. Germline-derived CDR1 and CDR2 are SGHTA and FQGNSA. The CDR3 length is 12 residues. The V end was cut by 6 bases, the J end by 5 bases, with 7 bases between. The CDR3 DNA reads TGTGCCAGCAGTCCCGGGACCGGGGAGCTGTTTTTT. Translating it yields CASSPGTGELFF.

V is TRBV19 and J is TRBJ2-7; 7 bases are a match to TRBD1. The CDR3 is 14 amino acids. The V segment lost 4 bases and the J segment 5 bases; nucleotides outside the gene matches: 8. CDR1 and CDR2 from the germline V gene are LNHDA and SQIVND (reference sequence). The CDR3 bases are TGTGCCAGTAGTAGAAACAGGGGCCACCACGAGCAGTACTTC. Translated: CASSRNRGHHEQYF.

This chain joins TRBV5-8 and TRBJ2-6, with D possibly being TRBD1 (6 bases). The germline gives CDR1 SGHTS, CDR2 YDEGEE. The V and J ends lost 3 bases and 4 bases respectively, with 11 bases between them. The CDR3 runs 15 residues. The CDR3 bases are TGTGCCAGCAGCTCAGGGGTTTCGGGGGCCAACGTCCTGACTTTC. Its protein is CASSSGVSGANVLTF.